This T cell receptor beta chain comes out of a study of pediatric ulcerative colitis. Study observations and caveats: Ulcerative colitis patients shared more blood-rectal clones than controls.

In this sample, this clone turned up once. Its specificity is not known. The repertoire was sequenced with immunoSEQ multiplex PCR; TCRdb's copy has only in-frame clones and lacks some. The table lists about 60,000 clones, approximately 87% of them singletons. This CDR3 region has 15 residues. V was cut by 5 bases and J by 4 bases, with 15 bases left in between. Germline-derived CDR1 and CDR2 are SGHTA and FQGNSA. V is TRBV7-2 and J is TRBJ2-1; the D is unclear. Sequencing used blood. This TCR came from a boy aged 5-17 years who was a control in a study of pediatric ulcerative colitis. The CDR3: CASSLTSTVYNEQFF. The CDR3 region has the DNA TGTGCCAGCAGCCTGACCAGTACCGTATACAATGAGCAGTTCTTC.